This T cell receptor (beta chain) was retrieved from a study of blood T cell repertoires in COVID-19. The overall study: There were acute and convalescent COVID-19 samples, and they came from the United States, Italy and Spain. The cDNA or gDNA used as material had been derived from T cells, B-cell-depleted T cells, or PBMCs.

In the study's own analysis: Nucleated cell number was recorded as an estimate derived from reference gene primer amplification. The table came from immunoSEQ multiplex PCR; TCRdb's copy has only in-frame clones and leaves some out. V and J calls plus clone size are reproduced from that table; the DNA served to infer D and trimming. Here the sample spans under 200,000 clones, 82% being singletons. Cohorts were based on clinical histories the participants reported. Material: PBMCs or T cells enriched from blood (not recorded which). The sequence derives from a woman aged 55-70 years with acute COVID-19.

The CDR3 spells CASSKLAKGTDTQYF. The CDR3 DNA is TGTGCCAGCAGCAAACTAGCGAAAGGCACAGATACGCAGTATTTT. The chain combines TRBV21-1 with TRBJ2-3; the D segment call TRBD2 is taken from the table without a DNA check. TRBV21-1 is designated a pseudogene. The CDR3 is 15 amino acids.